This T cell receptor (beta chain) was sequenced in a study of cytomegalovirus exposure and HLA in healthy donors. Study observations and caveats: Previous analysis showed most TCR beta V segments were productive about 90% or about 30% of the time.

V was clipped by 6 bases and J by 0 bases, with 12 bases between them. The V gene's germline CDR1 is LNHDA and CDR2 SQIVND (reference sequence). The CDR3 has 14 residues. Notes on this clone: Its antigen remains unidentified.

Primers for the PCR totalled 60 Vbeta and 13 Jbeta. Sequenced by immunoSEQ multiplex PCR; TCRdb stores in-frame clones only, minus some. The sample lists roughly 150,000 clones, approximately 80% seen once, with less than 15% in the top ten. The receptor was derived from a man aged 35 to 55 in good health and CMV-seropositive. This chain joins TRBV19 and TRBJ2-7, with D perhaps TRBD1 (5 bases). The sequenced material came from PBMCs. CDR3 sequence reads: CASRSGSPSYEQYF. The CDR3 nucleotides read TGTGCCAGTAGGTCAGGGTCACCCTCCTACGAGCAGTACTTC.